Listed here are 20 T cell receptor beta chains from one sample, sequenced in a study of identical twins. TCRdb used MiXCR to reprocess the 5' RACE reads, holding one entry per CDR3 protein. The data show 400,000 to 500,000 distinct CDR3 sequences, with around a sixth seen just once and approximately 12% held by the top ten. Sequencing was done on a sample of naive T cells sorted from blood. The receptors here all came from a man aged 50 or older in good health.

The chain employs TRBV10-2 and TRBJ2-1; 15 bases fit TRBD2. This CDR3 is 15 amino acids long. In germline, CDR1 is WSHSY, CDR2 SAAADI. V was pared by 7 bases and J by 8 bases, with 6 bases of the junction left unmatched. The CDR3 DNA follows: TGCGCCAGCAAACGCCGGACTAGCGGGAGGGATGAGCAGTTCTTC. Translation gives CASKRRTSGRDEQFF.

This chain connects TRBV4-3 to TRBJ2-5, with 8 bases matching TRBD1. Trimming cost V 0 bases and J 5 bases; bases outside gene matches: 5. Germline V CDR1 and CDR2: LGHNA, YSLEER. The CDR3 covers 15 residues. CDR3 in amino acids: CASSQDSPGGETQYF. CDR3 DNA sequence: TGCGCCAGCAGCCAAGATTCCCCAGGGGGCGAGACCCAGTACTTC.

This clonotype was counted a few times. The chain links TRBV20-1 to TRBJ1-2; maybe TRBD1 (6 bases). The length of the CDR3 is 14 residues. Germline CDR1 and CDR2: DFQATT and SNEGSKA (reference sequence). V was clipped by 4 bases and J by 4 bases, with 16 bases between them. For the CDR3, the DNA is TGCAGTGCTACCCCCGGGGGAGGGGGCTATGGCTACACCTTC. Amino acid sequence: CSATPGGGGYGYTF.

This clonotype was seen more than once but under ten times. This sequence joins TRBV28 and TRBJ2-1, with TRBD1 matching over 8 bases. CDR1 and CDR2 (germline): MDHEN, SYDVKM. The CDR3 extends over 17 amino acids. With 4 bases clipped from V and 3 bases from J, the junction kept 11 bases outside the gene matches. The CDR3 DNA reads as TGTGCCAGCAGTTCAGATCTCAGGGGGCAGATCTACAATGAGCAGTTCTTC. Translated, it gives CASSSDLRGQIYNEQFF.

The genes are TRBV23-1 and TRBJ2-5, with a weak D call TRBD1 (6 bases). TRBV23-1 is treated as an ORF (open reading frame) with a function not yet certain. This CDR3 has 17 amino acids. V lost 0 bases, J lost 2 bases, and 16 bases lay in between. CDR3 bases: TGCGCCAGCAGTCAATCTCGAGGTCAACAGGGTCAAGAGACCCAGTACTTC. Its translation is CASSQSRGQQGQETQYF.

This clonotype was counted ten times or more. CDR3 residues: CASSQLGLAGPFEQFF. The DNA of the CDR3 is TGTGCCAGCAGCCAGCTGGGACTAGCGGGGCCTTTTGAGCAGTTCTTC. The chain employs TRBV3-1 and TRBJ2-1, with 13 bases fitting TRBD2. The CDR3 extends over 16 amino acids. Germline trimming cut 3 bases from V and 9 bases from J; bases unmatched to any gene: 8. CDR1 is LGHDT, CDR2 YNNKEL, per germline (reference sequence).

This clonotype has only a few counts. This may arise from a read error, as a much more abundant clone is one base away. The chain carries TRBV5-1 and TRBJ2-2; TRBD1 aligns across 7 bases. The CDR3 runs to 15 residues. CDR1 SGHRS and CDR2 YFSETQ come from the germline V gene. With V trimmed by 2 bases and J by 0 bases, 1 base remained unmatched. CDR3 bases: TGCGCCAGCAGCTTCACAGGGGCGAACACCGGGGAGCTGTTTTTT. Translated, it gives CASSFTGANTGELFF.

This clonotype was observed many times. V gene TRBV4-1 combines with J gene TRBJ2-1; the D is unclear. This CDR3 is 14 amino acids long. V gave up 1 base and J gave up 4 bases, with 8 bases separating them. Germline V gene data show CDR1 as MGHRA and CDR2 as YSYEKL. CDR3 nucleotide sequence: TGCGCCAGCAGCCAAGGATACAGTTACAATGAGCAGTTCTTC. Translated, it gives CASSQGYSYNEQFF.

This clonotype was observed at least ten times. The chain is built from TRBV20-1 and TRBJ1-2; D unclear. Germline CDR1 is DFQATT and CDR2 is SNEGSKA (reference sequence). This CDR3 region has 13 residues. The V gene lost 0 bases and the J gene lost 4 bases, with 9 bases spanning the gap. CDR3: CSAREENIYGYTF. The CDR3 nucleotides are TGCAGTGCTAGAGAGGAGAATATCTATGGCTACACCTTC.

The chain links TRBV7-6 to TRBJ2-5; D not certain. There are 17 residues in the CDR3. V was shortened by 2 bases and J by 10 bases, with 26 bases between the two germline ends. Germline loops: CDR1 SGHVS, CDR2 FNYEAQ. The DNA of the CDR3 is TGTGCCAGCAGCTTAAAGCCCCTGGGCAGTCCAAGAGAAGGCCAGTACTTC. This encodes CASSLKPLGSPREGQYF.

This clonotype is a singleton in its sample. V is TRBV5-1 and J is TRBJ2-7, with 7 bases lining up with TRBD1. From germline, CDR1 is SGHRS and CDR2 YFSETQ. The ends lost 4 bases at V and 2 bases at J; junction bases unmatched: 6. The CDR3 contains 14 residues. CDR3 loop: CASSAGTAAYEQYF. The CDR3 DNA reads TGCGCCAGCAGCGCCGGGACAGCAGCCTACGAGCAGTACTTC. Together with reference TRBV5-1 and TRBJ2-7, the CDR3 gives the full variable domain: KAGVTQTPRYLIKTRGQQVTLSCSPISGHRSVSWYQQTPGQGLQFLFEYFSETQRNKGNFPGRFSGRQFSNSRSEMNVSTLELGDSALYLCASSAGTAAYEQYFGPGTRLTVT.

This rearrangement joins TRBV24-1 to TRBJ2-1; 7 positions match TRBD1. The V segment lost 4 bases and the J segment 2 bases; nucleotides outside the gene matches: 4. The CDR3 loop spans 15 amino acids. From germline, CDR1 is KGHDR and CDR2 SFDVKD. DNA of the CDR3: TGTGCCACCAGTGACCCCGGGACAGCCTACAATGAGCAGTTCTTC. It encodes CATSDPGTAYNEQFF.

This chain uses TRBV11-2 with TRBJ1-1, with TRBD1 as a possible D gene (6 bases). The CDR3 totals 15 residues. The germline V and J ends were trimmed by 5 bases and 6 bases, with 19 bases remaining between them. Germline CDR1 and CDR2: SGHAT and FQNNGV. CDR3 sequence (DNA): TGTGCCAGCAGCCTAAACGTACAGGGTGGGGCTGAAGCTTTCTTT. This gives the protein CASSLNVQGGAEAFF.

This clonotype was found many times. The CDR3 DNA reads as TGTGCCAGCAGAAAGAGGGGCCATACCTACGAGCAGTACTTC. Translated: CASRKRGHTYEQYF. This chain links TRBV28 with TRBJ2-7, with D tentatively TRBD1 or TRBD2 (5 bases each). Trimming removed 6 bases from V and 2 bases from J, with 14 bases in between. The germline V gene encodes CDR1 MDHEN and CDR2 SYDVKM. This CDR3 is built from 14 residues. The variable domain in full, with the rest retrieved from reference TRBV28 and TRBJ2-7, is DVKVTQSSRYLVKRTGEKVFLECVQDMDHENMFWYRQDPGLGLRLIYFSYDVKMKEKGDIPEGYSVSREKKERFSLILESASTNQTSMYLCASRKRGHTYEQYFGPGTRLTVT.

There are many counts of this clonotype. The chain uses TRBV12-3 or TRBV12-4 and TRBJ2-1, with D possibly matching TRBD1 (5 bases). The CDR3 consists of 11 residues. Trimming took off 7 bases at V and 12 bases at J, with 13 bases between the two ends. CDR3 in amino acids: CASTTGQGQFF. DNA for the CDR3: TGTGCCAGCACCACCGGGCAGGGGCAGTTCTTC.

This clonotype was detected a few times. J is TRBJ1-2 and V is TRBV18; perhaps TRBD1 as D (5 bases). Trimming cost V 1 base and J 1 base, with 10 bases left between them. The CDR3 has 15 amino acids. Germline V gives CDR1 KGHSH, CDR2 LQKENI. Here the CDR3 DNA reads TGTGCCAGCTCACCACAGGGGACCAATAACTATGGCTACACCTTC. Translation: CASSPQGTNNYGYTF. Full variable domain (rest looked up from reference TRBV18 and TRBJ1-2): NAGVMQNPRHLVRRRGQEARLRCSPMKGHSHVYWYRQLPEEGLKFMVYLQKENIIDESGMPKERFSAEFPKEGPSILRIQQVVRGDSAAYFCASSPQGTNNYGYTFGSGTRLTVV.

This chain uses TRBV11-3 with TRBJ2-2; D is perhaps TRBD2 (5 bases). CDR3 size: 17 residues. With 1 base removed from V and 5 bases from J, the gap between germline ends came to 17 bases. Germline V gene lookup returns CDR1 SGHNT and CDR2 YENEEA. DNA of the CDR3: TGTGCCAGCAGCTTAGTCGGGAAGAGGTCGGAAACCGGGGAGCTGTTTTTT. It translates to CASSLVGKRSETGELFF.

The gene calls are TRBV5-1 and TRBJ1-1; 7 nucleotides align to TRBD1. CDR1 is SGHRS, CDR2 YFSETQ, per germline. The J segment lost 3 bases and the V segment lost 4 bases, leaving 3 bases of the junction unmatched. This CDR3 region has 13 residues. The CDR3, as DNA: TGCGCCAGCAGCCCAGGGACAGACACTGAAGCTTTCTTT. Encoded protein: CASSPGTDTEAFF.

The CDR3 sequence is CSVGDTVEAFF. CDR3 in DNA: TGCAGCGTGGGGGACACCGTTGAAGCTTTCTTT. This chain joins TRBV29-1 and TRBJ1-1; TRBD1 might be the D (6 bases). The CDR3 covers 11 residues. Per the germline V gene, CDR1 is SQVTM and CDR2 is ANQGSEA. V was shortened by 6 bases and J by 7 bases, with 12 bases between the two germline ends.

This clonotype showed up many times. The chain couples TRBV6-1 to TRBJ1-3; D gene unclear. CDR1 is MNHNS and CDR2 is SASEGT in the germline V gene. Trimming pared 7 bases from V and 0 bases from J, leaving 13 bases between. The CDR3 covers 15 residues. The CDR3 nucleotides are TGTGCCAGCACCAGAACAGCGATCTCTGGAAACACCATATATTTT. It translates to CASTRTAISGNTIYF.